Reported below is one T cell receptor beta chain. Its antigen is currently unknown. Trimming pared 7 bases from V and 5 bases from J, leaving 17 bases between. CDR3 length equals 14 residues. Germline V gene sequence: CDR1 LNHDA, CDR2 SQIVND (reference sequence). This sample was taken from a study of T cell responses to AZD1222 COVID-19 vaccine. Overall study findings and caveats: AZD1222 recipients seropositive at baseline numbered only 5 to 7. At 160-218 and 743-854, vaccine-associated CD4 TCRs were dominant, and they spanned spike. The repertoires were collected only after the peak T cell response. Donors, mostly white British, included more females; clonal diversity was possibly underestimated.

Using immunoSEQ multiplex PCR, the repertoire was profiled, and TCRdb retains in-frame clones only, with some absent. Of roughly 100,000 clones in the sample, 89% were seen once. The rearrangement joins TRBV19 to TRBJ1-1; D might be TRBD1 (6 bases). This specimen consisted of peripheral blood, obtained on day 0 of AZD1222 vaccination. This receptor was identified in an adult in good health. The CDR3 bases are TGTGCCAGTACCCCGGGGGGGAGGGGGACTGAAGCTTTCTTT. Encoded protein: CASTPGGRGTEAFF.